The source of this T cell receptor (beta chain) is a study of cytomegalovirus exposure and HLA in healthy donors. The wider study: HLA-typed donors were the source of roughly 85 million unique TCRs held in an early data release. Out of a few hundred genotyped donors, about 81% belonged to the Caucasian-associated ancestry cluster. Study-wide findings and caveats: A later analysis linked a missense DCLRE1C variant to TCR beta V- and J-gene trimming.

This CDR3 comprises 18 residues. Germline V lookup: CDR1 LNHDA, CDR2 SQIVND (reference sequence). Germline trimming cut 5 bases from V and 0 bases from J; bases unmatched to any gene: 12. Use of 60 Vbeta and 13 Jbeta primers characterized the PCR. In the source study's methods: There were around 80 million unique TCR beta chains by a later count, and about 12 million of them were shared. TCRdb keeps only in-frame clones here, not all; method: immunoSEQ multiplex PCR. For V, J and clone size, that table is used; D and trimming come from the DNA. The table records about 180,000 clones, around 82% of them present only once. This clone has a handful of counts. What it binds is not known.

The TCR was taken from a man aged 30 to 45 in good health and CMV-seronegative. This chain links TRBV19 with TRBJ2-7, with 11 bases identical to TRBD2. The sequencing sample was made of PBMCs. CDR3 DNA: TGTGCCAGTAGTCCAATAGGGAGACTAGCGGGGAGCTCCTACGAGCAGTACTTC. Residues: CASSPIGRLAGSSYEQYF.